The 25 T cell receptor beta chains in this list originate from one sample, sequenced in a study of beta chain features in type 1 diabetes. Of the isolated RNA, all was reverse transcribed, and so the sequenced material was expressed TCRB transcripts. Clones were sequenced by immunoSEQ multiplex PCR, and TCRdb holds only the in-frame ones, with some missing. The sample contains hundreds of thousands of clones, 15% to 17% of which appear only once. Sequencing was carried out using naive CD4+ T cells from blood. The receptors derive from a young man in good health.

The gene calls are TRBV28 and TRBJ2-7, with D unclear. Germline assignment: CDR1 MDHEN and CDR2 SYDVKM. CDR3 length: 15 residues. V was trimmed by 2 bases and J by 2 bases, leaving 13 bases between them. The CDR3 loop reads CASSLVGQPAYEQYF. Here the CDR3 DNA reads TGTGCCAGCAGTTTAGTTGGGCAGCCCGCCTACGAGCAGTACTTC.

This clone was counted between two and nine times. The chain combines TRBV7-2 with TRBJ2-3; possibly TRBD1 for D (5 bases). CDR1 and CDR2 (germline): SGHTA, FQGNSA. The CDR3 loop spans 15 amino acids. The V end lost 3 bases, the J end lost 1 base, and 11 bases lay between the germline ends. The chain's CDR3 is CASSFIQVGTDTQYF. The CDR3 DNA follows: TGTGCCAGCAGCTTTATACAGGTGGGCACAGATACGCAGTATTTT.

Only a few counts were recorded for this clone. The V call is TRBV7-2, the J call TRBJ2-7; 12 bases align to TRBD2. The CDR3 covers 15 residues. With 4 bases clipped from V and 5 bases from J, the junction kept 6 bases outside the gene matches. Per germline, CDR1 SGHTA and CDR2 FQGNSA. This CDR3 reads CASSYTGTSGHEQYF. The CDR3, as DNA: TGTGCCAGCAGCTACACCGGGACTAGCGGGCACGAGCAGTACTTC.

This clone has only a few counts. This chain uses TRBV19 with TRBJ2-4, with 9 bases aligning to TRBD1. V lost 3 bases and J lost 6; bases outside the gene matches: 9. CDR1 and CDR2 (germline): LNHDA, SQIVND (reference sequence). There are 16 residues in the CDR3. The CDR3: CASSIYPGQGGNIQYF. The CDR3 bases are TGTGCCAGTAGTATTTACCCGGGACAGGGAGGAAACATTCAGTACTTC. The full variable domain, in which reference TRBV19 and TRBJ2-4 provide the parts outside the CDR3, is DGGITQSPKYLFRKEGQNVTLSCEQNLNHDAMYWYRQDPGQGLRLIYYSQIVNDFQKGDIAEGYSVSREKKESFPLTVTSAQKNPTAFYLCASSIYPGQGGNIQYFGAGTRLSVL.

The gene calls are TRBV28 and TRBJ2-7; 7 positions match TRBD1. Germline V gives CDR1 MDHEN, CDR2 SYDVKM. J lost 7 bases, V lost 5 bases, and 5 bases had no gene match. The CDR3 sequence is 12 residues long. CDR3 loop: CASSPDREEQYF. In DNA, the CDR3 is TGTGCCAGCAGTCCAGACAGGGAAGAGCAGTACTTC.

This clone occurred a few times. This chain links TRBV28 with TRBJ2-7; 9 positions agree with TRBD1. The CDR3 has 15 residues. Trimming at V came to 6 bases and at J to 4 bases, leaving 10 bases not matched to a gene. Germline V gene data show CDR1 as MDHEN and CDR2 as SYDVKM. Here the CDR3 DNA reads TGTGCCAGCAGCTCTCTTGGGGACAGGGTTTACGAGCAGTACTTC. Encoded protein: CASSSLGDRVYEQYF. The variable domain in full, completed from reference TRBV28 and TRBJ2-7, reads DVKVTQSSRYLVKRTGEKVFLECVQDMDHENMFWYRQDPGLGLRLIYFSYDVKMKEKGDIPEGYSVSREKKERFSLILESASTNQTSMYLCASSSLGDRVYEQYFGPGTRLTVT.

This clone appeared a few times. CDR3: CASSLILGGGSPLHF. The CDR3 DNA is TGTGCCAGCAGCTTAATCTTGGGCGGCGGTTCACCCCTCCACTTT. The rearrangement joins TRBV7-9 to TRBJ1-6; D not resolved. The CDR3 covers 15 residues. The germline V gene has CDR1 SEHNR and CDR2 FQNEAQ (reference sequence). V lost 2 bases and J lost 9, with 14 bases in between. Together with reference TRBV7-9 and TRBJ1-6, the CDR3 gives the full variable domain: DTGVSQNPRHKITKRGQNVTFRCDPISEHNRLYWYRQTLGQGPEFLTYFQNEAQLEKSRLLSDRFSAERPKGSFSTLEIQRTEQGDSAMYLCASSLILGGGSPLHFGNGTRLTVT.

The rearrangement joins TRBV5-6 to TRBJ2-7, with TRBD2 as a possible D gene (5 bases). This CDR3 is built from 13 residues. V dropped 1 base and J dropped 4 bases, with 9 bases sitting between them. Germline values: CDR1 SGHDT, CDR2 YYEEEE. The CDR3 coding sequence is TGTGCCAGCAGCTTGTGGGGAGAATACGAGCAGTACTTC. Its protein product is CASSLWGEYEQYF.

The CDR3 region is CASSPPRRQGRYNEQFF. In nucleotides, the CDR3 is TGTGCCAGCAGCCCCCCCCGTAGGCAGGGGAGGTACAATGAGCAGTTCTTC. This chain connects TRBV5-6 to TRBJ2-1, with D perhaps given as TRBD1 or TRBD2 (6 bases each). The germline V gene has CDR1 SGHDT and CDR2 YYEEEE. CDR3 length equals 17 residues. Trimming stripped 4 bases from V and 4 bases from J, with 21 bases between.

This rearrangement joins TRBV10-3 to TRBJ2-3; no reliable D call. Between the trimmed V and J ends, which lost 8 bases and 0 bases, there was a span of 12 bases. CDR3 size: 14 residues. CDR1 ENHRY and CDR2 SYGVKD come from the germline V gene. Here the CDR3 reads CAIQEALSTDTQYF. Written as DNA, the CDR3 is TGTGCCATCCAGGAAGCGCTTAGCACAGATACGCAGTATTTT.

J is TRBJ2-7 and V is TRBV7-2; 16 nucleotides agree with TRBD2. After removal of 5 bases from V and 0 bases from J, the junction contained 7 bases not matched to a gene. Germline CDR1 is SGHTA and CDR2 is FQGNSA. CDR3 size: 18 residues. CDR3 in amino acids: CASSVGLAGGRSSYEQYF. The CDR3 region has the DNA TGTGCCAGCAGCGTGGGACTAGCGGGGGGGCGTAGCTCCTACGAGCAGTACTTC.

This clone was observed a few times. J is TRBJ2-5 and V is TRBV7-2; D gene uncertain. The length of the CDR3 is 14 residues. The germline CDR1 and CDR2 sequences are SGHTA and FQGNSA. Trimming pared 4 bases from V and 1 base from J, leaving 10 bases between. The CDR3 loop reads CASSSRKGQETQYF. The CDR3 bases are TGTGCCAGCAGCTCCAGGAAGGGCCAAGAGACCCAGTACTTC.

A single count supports this clone. The V gene is TRBV15, the J gene TRBJ2-3; D is perhaps TRBD1 (5 bases). The CDR3 extends over 16 amino acids. Germline V gene data show CDR1 as LNHNV and CDR2 as YYDKDF (reference sequence). V was pared by 3 bases and J by 5 bases, with 18 bases between. CDR3: CATSRARGTPRDTQYF. The CDR3 DNA sequence: TGTGCCACCAGCAGGGCTAGGGGCACCCCTCGAGATACGCAGTATTTT.

V and J are TRBV5-4 and TRBJ1-1; 7 bases match TRBD1. The V and J ends lost 0 bases and 5 bases, in that order; junction bases with no gene match: 10. This CDR3 contains 16 residues. Germline V gives CDR1 SGHNT, CDR2 YYREEE (reference sequence). Here the CDR3 DNA reads TGTGCCAGCAGCTTGGGCAAGGCCAACAGGGGAACTGAAGCTTTCTTT. This encodes CASSLGKANRGTEAFF. Looking up the rest from reference TRBV5-4 and TRBJ1-1 gives the full variable domain: ETGVTQSPTHLIKTRGQQVTLRCSSQSGHNTVSWYQQALGQGPQFIFQYYREEENGRGNFPPRFSGLQFPNYSSELNVNALELDDSALYLCASSLGKANRGTEAFFGQGTRLTVV.

This chain links TRBV7-2 with TRBJ1-5; unclear D gene. Germline V gene lookup returns CDR1 SGHTA and CDR2 FQGNSA. This CDR3 is 14 amino acids long. V lost 1 base and J 3 bases, leaving 7 bases between the germline ends. The CDR3 is CASSLVPVNQPQHF. CDR3 in DNA: TGTGCCAGCAGCTTAGTACCGGTCAATCAGCCCCAGCATTTT.

As concerns this clone: Other nucleotide sequences from this sample produce the same CDR3. J is TRBJ2-5 and V is TRBV20-1; D ambiguous. The V gene lost 2 bases and the J gene lost 2 bases, with 3 bases spanning the gap. This CDR3 has 11 amino acids. The germline V gene encodes CDR1 DFQATT and CDR2 SNEGSKA (reference sequence). CDR3: CSARLQETQYF. The CDR3 DNA is TGCAGTGCTAGACTACAAGAGACCCAGTACTTC.

The rearrangement links TRBV19 to TRBJ2-7; no clear D. This CDR3 is 13 amino acids long. Germline values: CDR1 LNHDA, CDR2 SQIVND (reference sequence). V lost 3 bases, J lost 1 base, and 7 bases lay in between. The CDR3 loop is CASSIARSYEQYF. CDR3 coding DNA: TGTGCCAGTAGTATTGCCAGGTCCTACGAGCAGTACTTC.

This clone was seen a handful of times. The chain combines TRBV14 with TRBJ1-3; 8 positions agree with TRBD1. Germline V gene data show CDR1 as SGHDN and CDR2 as FVKESK. The CDR3 runs 15 residues. Trimming cost V 3 bases and J 7 bases; bases outside gene matches: 8. The CDR3 region is CASSHLDRDLNTIYF. CDR3 in DNA: TGTGCCAGCAGCCATTTGGACAGGGACCTGAACACCATATATTTT.

This clone was seen only a few times. V usage is TRBV29-1 and J usage is TRBJ1-4, with D uncertain. Trimming shortened V by 4 bases and J by 7 bases, and 10 bases separated the two germline ends. The CDR3 length is 12 residues. Germline loops: CDR1 SQVTM, CDR2 ANQGSEA. The CDR3, as DNA: TGCAGCGTTGGATTCTCGAGTGAAAAACTGTTTTTT. Protein: CSVGFSSEKLFF. The variable domain in full, with the rest retrieved from reference TRBV29-1 and TRBJ1-4, is SAVISQKPSRDICQRGTSLTIQCQVDSQVTMMFWYRQQPGQSLTLIATANQGSEATYESGFVIDKFPISRPNLTFSTLTVSNMSPEDSSIYLCSVGFSSEKLFFGSGTQLSVL.

V usage is TRBV14 and J usage is TRBJ1-1; the D gene is possibly TRBD1 (6 bases). Germline V gene data show CDR1 as SGHDN and CDR2 as FVKESK. Between the trimmed V and J ends, which lost 1 base and 8 bases, there was a span of 17 bases. The CDR3 consists of 15 residues. This chain's CDR3 is CASSQGGRGGLEAFF. DNA of the CDR3: TGTGCCAGCAGCCAAGGGGGCAGGGGCGGTCTGGAAGCTTTCTTT. Looking up the rest from reference TRBV14 and TRBJ1-1 gives the full variable domain: EAGVTQFPSHSVIEKGQTVTLRCDPISGHDNLYWYRRVMGKEIKFLLHFVKESKQDESGMPNNRFLAERTGGTYSTLKVQPAELEDSGVYFCASSQGGRGGLEAFFGQGTRLTVV.

CDR3 in amino acids: CAISGTGRLTYEQYF. The CDR3 DNA reads TGTGCCATCAGTGGGACAGGGAGACTAACCTACGAGCAGTACTTC. The chain recombines TRBV10-3 with TRBJ2-7; TRBD1 aligns across 8 bases. The ends lost 4 bases at V and 2 bases at J; junction bases unmatched: 7. Germline loops: CDR1 ENHRY, CDR2 SYGVKD. The CDR3 extends over 15 amino acids.

This rearrangement joins TRBV28 to TRBJ2-1; 11 bases align to TRBD2. Trimming took 8 bases from V and 0 from J; bases not matched to a gene: 21. The CDR3 is 21 amino acids. Germline lookup yields CDR1 MDHEN and CDR2 SYDVKM. CDR3 DNA sequence: TGTGCCAGCCATACTACGGGATCCGCGGGACTAGCGGTTAGCTCCTACAATGAGCAGTTCTTC. This encodes CASHTTGSAGLAVSSYNEQFF.

This clone has only one observation. This chain joins TRBV19 and TRBJ2-3; D is tentatively TRBD1 or TRBD2 (6 bases each). Germline CDR1 LNHDA, CDR2 SQIVND (reference sequence). Trimming pared 3 bases from V and 5 bases from J, leaving 15 bases between. CDR3 length: 15 residues. CDR3 sequence: CASSIDGGVGDTQYF. As DNA, the CDR3 is TGTGCCAGTAGTATTGACGGGGGCGTGGGAGATACGCAGTATTTT.

V and J are TRBV28 and TRBJ2-2; perhaps TRBD1 as D (6 bases). The CDR3 loop spans 14 amino acids. Germline-derived CDR1 and CDR2 are MDHEN and SYDVKM. With 6 bases removed from V and 5 bases from J, the gap between germline ends came to 13 bases. The CDR3 DNA is TGTGCCAGCAGGACCACAGGGAATACCGGGGAGCTGTTTTTT. Encoded protein: CASRTTGNTGELFF.

The table lists this clone with a few counts. The chain carries TRBV7-2 and TRBJ1-3; D possibly corresponds to TRBD1 (6 bases). Germline CDR1 SGHTA, CDR2 FQGNSA. V dropped 2 bases and J dropped 7 bases, with 9 bases sitting between them. CDR3 length equals 13 residues. CDR3 region: CASSLNGGNTIYF. The CDR3 coding sequence is TGTGCCAGCAGCTTAAACGGGGGCAACACCATATATTTT.